Following are 20 T cell receptor beta chains from one sample sequenced in a study of CD8+ T cells in alopecia areata. RNA was isolated and reverse transcribed to cDNA, the sequencing template. The data were produced by immunoSEQ multiplex PCR, yet TCRdb's version contains in-frame clones alone and is incomplete. The sample lists some 130,000 clones, about 46% occurring once. The material was CD8+ T cells sorted from blood, obtained at week 0. The receptors derive from a human donor with alopecia areata.

This clone was picked up a small number of times. This chain connects TRBV6-5 to TRBJ1-2, with D possibly being TRBD1 (5 bases). The CDR3 is made up of 15 amino acids. Trimming stripped 2 bases from V and 2 bases from J, with 12 bases between. CDR1 MNHEY and CDR2 SVGAGI come from the germline V gene. The CDR3 loop reads CASSYEMTANYGYTF. CDR3 nucleotides: TGTGCCAGCAGTTACGAAATGACAGCCAACTATGGCTACACCTTC.

Only a few counts were recorded for this clone. The V and J genes are TRBV7-9 and TRBJ1-1; 7 nucleotides match TRBD1. CDR3 size: 14 residues. V trimming: 5 bases; J trimming: 3 bases; junction bases outside the gene matches: 6. CDR1 and CDR2 (germline): SEHNR, FQNEAQ (reference sequence). The CDR3 sequence is CASSPGGRHTEAFF. CDR3 sequence (DNA): TGTGCCAGCAGCCCAGGGGGACGTCACACTGAAGCTTTCTTT.

Concerning this clone: Other DNA sequences in this sample translate to the same CDR3. The chain is built from TRBV29-1 and TRBJ1-1; D unresolved. Germline V CDR1 and CDR2: SQVTM, ANQGSEA. V was shortened by 2 bases and J by 1 base, with 5 bases between the two germline ends. CDR3 length equals 12 residues. In DNA, the CDR3 is TGCAGCGTTGAACGCGGGAACACTGAAGCTTTCTTT. This translates into CSVERGNTEAFF.

The V and J genes are TRBV9 and TRBJ2-7, with 7 bases that match TRBD1. The CDR3 is made up of 13 amino acids. V shed 4 bases and J 5 bases; nucleotides not matched to a gene: 6. CDR1 SGDLS and CDR2 YYNGEE come from the germline V gene. CDR3 bases: TGTGCCAGCAGCCCAGGGACAGTCGACGAGCAGTACTTC. The encoded protein is CASSPGTVDEQYF.

This clone showed up just a few times. The V gene is TRBV10-3, the J gene TRBJ1-1; the D gene is possibly TRBD1 (5 bases). Trimming stripped 8 bases from V and 3 bases from J, with 7 bases between. Germline loops: CDR1 ENHRY, CDR2 SYGVKD. The CDR3 spans 11 residues. The DNA of the CDR3 is TGTGCCATCGGGGGGGACACTGAAGCTTTCTTT. Encoded protein: CAIGGDTEAFF.

The V and J genes are TRBV5-6 and TRBJ2-1; 9 bases are shared with TRBD2. Unmatched junction bases numbered 6, after V lost 6 bases and J lost 2 bases. Germline V gene data show CDR1 as SGHDT and CDR2 as YYEEEE. The CDR3 covers 15 residues. The DNA for the CDR3 is TGTGCCAGCAACGAAATAGCGGGGGCCTACAATGAGCAGTTCTTC. Its translation is CASNEIAGAYNEQFF.

This clone appeared a few times. This chain uses TRBV29-1 with TRBJ2-1, with 9 bases lining up with TRBD1. Germline V CDR1 and CDR2: SQVTM, ANQGSEA. The CDR3 has 10 amino acids. Unmatched junction bases numbered 2, after V lost 7 bases and J lost 10 bases. CDR3 loop: CSGQGGEQFF. The CDR3 nucleotides are TGCAGCGGACAGGGGGGCGAGCAGTTCTTC.

This chain connects TRBV6-5 to TRBJ2-3; no clear D. Germline V lookup: CDR1 MNHEY, CDR2 SVGAGI. The CDR3 has 16 residues. The V end lost 0 bases, the J end lost 4 bases, and 14 bases lay between the germline ends. CDR3 residues: CASSYSYPGVADTQYF. The DNA of the CDR3 is TGTGCCAGCAGTTACTCTTACCCGGGTGTGGCAGATACGCAGTATTTT.

This clone was found a few times. The chain combines TRBV11-2 with TRBJ2-7; the D gene is possibly TRBD1 (6 bases). Germline assignment: CDR1 SGHAT and CDR2 FQNNGV. Trimming removed 1 base at V and 3 bases at J, with 10 bases between. CDR3 length equals 14 residues. The CDR3 spells CASSLGAGVYEQYF. The CDR3 DNA sequence: TGTGCCAGCAGCTTAGGGGCAGGGGTCTACGAGCAGTACTTC.

This clone has just one count. The CDR3 sequence: CASSLALAGGNNEQFF. In nucleotides, the CDR3 is TGCGCCAGCAGCTTGGCTCTAGCGGGGGGTAACAATGAGCAGTTCTTC. The chain links TRBV5-1 to TRBJ2-1; TRBD2 agrees at 11 bases. Germline V lookup: CDR1 SGHRS, CDR2 YFSETQ. J was trimmed by 5 bases and V by 0 bases; bases with no gene match: 4. CDR3 length equals 16 residues.

This clone was found a few times. The V and J genes are TRBV29-1 and TRBJ2-7; no definite D call. Trimming took off 4 bases at V and 4 bases at J, with 8 bases between the two ends. Germline assignment: CDR1 SQVTM and CDR2 ANQGSEA. CDR3 length: 11 amino acids. This CDR3 is CSVGNGYEQYF. The CDR3 coding sequence is TGCAGCGTTGGAAACGGGTACGAGCAGTACTTC.

The J gene is TRBJ1-2, the V gene TRBV6-5; D may be TRBD1 (6 bases). V lost 6 bases to trimming and J lost 7 bases, with 12 bases between them. This CDR3 spans 12 amino acids. CDR1 is MNHEY and CDR2 is SVGAGI in the germline V gene. The CDR3 loop is CASSPGGAGYTF. Written as DNA, the CDR3 is TGTGCCAGCAGCCCGGGGGGGGCTGGCTACACCTTC.

As for this clone: One junction end disagrees with the germline gene, perhaps due to a read error. The chain recombines TRBV29-1 with TRBJ2-7, with D possibly being TRBD1 (6 bases). CDR1 is SQVTM and CDR2 is ANQGSEA in the germline V gene. CDR3 length: 9 amino acids. The CDR3 nucleotides read TGCAGCGTTGACAGGGGTCCGGACTTC. Translation gives CSVDRGPDF.

This clone has only a few counts. The chain recombines TRBV29-1 with TRBJ1-2; the D is unclear. Germline V lookup: CDR1 SQVTM, CDR2 ANQGSEA. The CDR3 spans 12 residues. Trimming took off 2 bases at V and 3 bases at J, with 7 bases between the two ends. The CDR3, as DNA: TGCAGCGTTGAAACAGTGGACTATGGCTACACCTTC. Encoded protein: CSVETVDYGYTF.

The rearrangement links TRBV29-1 to TRBJ2-1; a weak D match, TRBD2 (5 bases). The ends were cut back, 4 bases at V and 6 bases at J, with 10 bases in the middle. Germline V CDR1 and CDR2: SQVTM, ANQGSEA. The CDR3 is 12 amino acids. CDR3 in DNA: TGCAGCGTTGCTGAACTAGGCAATGAGCAGTTCTTC. Its protein product is CSVAELGNEQFF.

This rearrangement joins TRBV27 to TRBJ2-2; D possibly corresponds to TRBD2 (7 bases). The V end was cut by 3 bases, the J end by 6 bases, with 17 bases between. Germline values: CDR1 MNHEY, CDR2 SMNVEV (reference sequence). This CDR3 spans 16 amino acids. CDR3 region: CASSFRGAGTPGELFF. The CDR3 bases are TGTGCCAGCAGTTTCCGGGGGGCAGGGACGCCCGGGGAGCTGTTTTTT.

The V call is TRBV2, the J call TRBJ2-7; D gene unclear. V lost 4 bases and J lost 0, with 10 bases in between. The CDR3 is made up of 14 amino acids. Per germline, CDR1 SNHLY and CDR2 FYNNEI. This chain's CDR3 is CASSANLFSYEQYF. In DNA, the CDR3 is TGTGCCAGCAGTGCAAATCTCTTCTCCTACGAGCAGTACTTC.

This clone has only a few counts. This chain links TRBV14 with TRBJ1-6, with TRBD1 matching over 10 bases. There are 15 residues in the CDR3. The ends lost 2 bases at V and 8 bases at J; junction bases unmatched: 3. In germline, CDR1 is SGHDN, CDR2 FVKESK. Here the CDR3 reads CASSQWGTGDSPLHF. CDR3 DNA: TGTGCCAGCAGCCAATGGGGGACAGGGGATTCACCCCTCCACTTT.

The gene calls are TRBV6-5 and TRBJ1-1; D is unresolved. Per germline, CDR1 MNHEY and CDR2 SVGAGI. The CDR3 runs 13 residues. Trimming stripped 2 bases from V and 1 base from J, with 5 bases between. The CDR3, as DNA: TGTGCCAGCAGTTACAAAGAGAACACTGAAGCTTTCTTT. It yields the protein CASSYKENTEAFF.

The rearrangement joins TRBV30 to TRBJ1-2; TRBD1 aligns across 10 bases. Germline V CDR1 and CDR2: GTSNPN, SVGIG (reference sequence). The CDR3 loop spans 16 amino acids. V was pared by 2 bases and J by 4 bases, with 10 bases of the junction left unmatched. CDR3 amino acids: CAWSRTGTGDVYGYTF. In nucleotides, the CDR3 is TGTGCCTGGAGTCGCACCGGGACAGGGGATGTCTATGGCTACACCTTC.